This T cell receptor beta chain emerged from a study of OX40 agonist ivuxolimab in advanced cancers. Points from the study as a whole: Among the lowest peripheral clonal expansion occurred in 0.1-3.0 mg/kg partial responders.

Looked up from germline, CDR1 is MDHEN and CDR2 is SYDVKM. V lost 6 bases to trimming and J lost 5 bases, with 13 bases between them. This CDR3 contains 13 residues. Clones were read by immunoSEQ multiplex PCR, and TCRdb kept only the in-frame ones, dropping some. This sample has approximately 130,000 clones; 90% to 95% occur once, and the top ten carry roughly 0.94%. Comment on this clone: Antigen unknown. The sample contains more than one DNA sequence encoding this CDR3.

The receptor was derived from an adult with an advanced solid tumor such as melanoma, head and neck, liver or kidney cancer. This specimen consisted of CD4+ or CD8+ T cells sorted from blood, obtained in a trial of the OX40 agonist ivuxolimab. This sequence joins TRBV28 and TRBJ1-1, with D possibly being TRBD1 (5 bases). CDR3 sequence (DNA): TGTGCCAGCAGCCCCGGGGGAGGGACTGAAGCTTTCTTT. It encodes CASSPGGGTEAFF.